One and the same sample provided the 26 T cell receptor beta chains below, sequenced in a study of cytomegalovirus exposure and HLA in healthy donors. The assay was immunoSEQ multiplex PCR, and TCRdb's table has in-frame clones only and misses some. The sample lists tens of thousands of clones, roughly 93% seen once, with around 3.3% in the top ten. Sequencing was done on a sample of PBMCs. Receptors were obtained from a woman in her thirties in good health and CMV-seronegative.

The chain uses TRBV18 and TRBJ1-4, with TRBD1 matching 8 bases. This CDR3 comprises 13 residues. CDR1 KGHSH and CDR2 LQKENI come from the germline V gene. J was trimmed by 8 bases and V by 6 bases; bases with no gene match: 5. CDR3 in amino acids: CASSSGTGEKLFF. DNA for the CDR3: TGTGCCAGCTCCAGCGGGACAGGCGAAAAACTGTTTTTT.

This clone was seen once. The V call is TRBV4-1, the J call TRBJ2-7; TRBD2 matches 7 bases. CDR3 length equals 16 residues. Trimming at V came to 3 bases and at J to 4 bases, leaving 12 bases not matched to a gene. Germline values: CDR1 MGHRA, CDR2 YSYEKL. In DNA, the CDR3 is TGCGCCAGCAGCCAGGGGAGGGGCTCAGGGCTATACGAGCAGTACTTC. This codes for CASSQGRGSGLYEQYF.

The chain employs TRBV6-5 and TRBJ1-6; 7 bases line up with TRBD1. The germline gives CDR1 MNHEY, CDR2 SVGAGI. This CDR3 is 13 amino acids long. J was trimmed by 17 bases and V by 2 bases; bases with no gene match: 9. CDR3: CASSYTKTGIFHF. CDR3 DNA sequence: TGTGCCAGCAGTTACACAAAGACAGGGATCTTCCACTTT.

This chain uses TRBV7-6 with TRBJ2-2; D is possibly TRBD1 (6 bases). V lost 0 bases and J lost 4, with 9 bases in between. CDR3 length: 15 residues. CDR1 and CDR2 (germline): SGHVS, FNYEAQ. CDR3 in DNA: TGTGCCAGCAGCTTAGCAGGGGGTAGCACCGGGGAGCTGTTTTTT. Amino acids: CASSLAGGSTGELFF.

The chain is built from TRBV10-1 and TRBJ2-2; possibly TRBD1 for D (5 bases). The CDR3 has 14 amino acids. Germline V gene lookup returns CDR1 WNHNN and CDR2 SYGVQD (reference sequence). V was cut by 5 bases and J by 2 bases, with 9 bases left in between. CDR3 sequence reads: CASSTGLNTGELFF. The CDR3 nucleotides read TGCGCCAGCAGTACAGGTCTCAACACCGGGGAGCTGTTTTTT.

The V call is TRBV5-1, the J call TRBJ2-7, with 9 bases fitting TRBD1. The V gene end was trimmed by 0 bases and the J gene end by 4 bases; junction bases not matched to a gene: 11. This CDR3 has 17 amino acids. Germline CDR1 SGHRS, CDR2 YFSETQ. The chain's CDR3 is CASSLAGTGHISYEQYF. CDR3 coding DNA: TGCGCCAGCAGCTTGGCCGGGACAGGGCATATCTCTTACGAGCAGTACTTC. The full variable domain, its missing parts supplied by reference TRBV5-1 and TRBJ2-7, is KAGVTQTPRYLIKTRGQQVTLSCSPISGHRSVSWYQQTPGQGLQFLFEYFSETQRNKGNFPGRFSGRQFSNSRSEMNVSTLELGDSALYLCASSLAGTGHISYEQYFGPGTRLTVT.

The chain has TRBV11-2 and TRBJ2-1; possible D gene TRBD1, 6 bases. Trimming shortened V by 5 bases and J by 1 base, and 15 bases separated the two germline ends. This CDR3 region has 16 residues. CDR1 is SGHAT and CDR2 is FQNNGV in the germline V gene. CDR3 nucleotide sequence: TGTGCCAGCAGCCGAAGCTTCGGGACATCCTACAATGAGCAGTTCTTC. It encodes CASSRSFGTSYNEQFF.

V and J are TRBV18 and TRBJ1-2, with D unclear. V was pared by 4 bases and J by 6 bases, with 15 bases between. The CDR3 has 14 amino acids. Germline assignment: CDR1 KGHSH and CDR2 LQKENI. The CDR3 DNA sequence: TGTGCCAGCTCACTGGCTATCAGCGCCGATGGCTACACCTTC. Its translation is CASSLAISADGYTF.

The CDR3 loop reads CASTLDTSGPTDTQYF. The CDR3 DNA follows: TGCGCCAGCACCCTAGACACTAGCGGCCCCACAGATACGCAGTATTTT. The chain couples TRBV4-1 to TRBJ2-3, with 8 bases fitting TRBD2. The germline V gene encodes CDR1 MGHRA and CDR2 YSYEKL. The V gene end was trimmed by 7 bases and the J gene end by 2 bases; junction bases not matched to a gene: 11. The CDR3 totals 16 residues.

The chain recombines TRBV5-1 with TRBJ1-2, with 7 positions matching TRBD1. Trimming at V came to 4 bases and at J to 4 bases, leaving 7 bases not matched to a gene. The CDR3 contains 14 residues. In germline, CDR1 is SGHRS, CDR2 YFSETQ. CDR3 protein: CASSLGQSSYGYTF. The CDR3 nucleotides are TGCGCCAGCAGCCTGGGACAGTCCTCCTATGGCTACACCTTC.

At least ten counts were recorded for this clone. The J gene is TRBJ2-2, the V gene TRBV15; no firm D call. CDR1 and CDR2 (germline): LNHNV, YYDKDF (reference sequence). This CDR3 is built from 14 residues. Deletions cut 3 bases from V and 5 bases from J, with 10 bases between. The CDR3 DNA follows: TGTGCCACCAGCAGGAAGCCCGAAACCGGGGAGCTGTTTTTT. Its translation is CATSRKPETGELFF.

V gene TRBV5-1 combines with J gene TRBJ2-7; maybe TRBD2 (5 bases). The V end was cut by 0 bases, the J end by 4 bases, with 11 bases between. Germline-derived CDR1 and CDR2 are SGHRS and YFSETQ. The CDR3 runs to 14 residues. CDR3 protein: CASSLEGRGYEQYF. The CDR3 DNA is TGCGCCAGCAGCTTGGAGGGCCGAGGGTACGAGCAGTACTTC. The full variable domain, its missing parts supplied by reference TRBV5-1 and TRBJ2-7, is KAGVTQTPRYLIKTRGQQVTLSCSPISGHRSVSWYQQTPGQGLQFLFEYFSETQRNKGNFPGRFSGRQFSNSRSEMNVSTLELGDSALYLCASSLEGRGYEQYFGPGTRLTVT.

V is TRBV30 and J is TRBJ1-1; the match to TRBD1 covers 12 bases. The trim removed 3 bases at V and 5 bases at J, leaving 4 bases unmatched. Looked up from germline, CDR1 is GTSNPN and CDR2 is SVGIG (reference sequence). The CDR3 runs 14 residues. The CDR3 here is CAWRRDRGLTEAFF. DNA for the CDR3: TGTGCCTGGAGAAGGGACAGGGGGCTAACTGAAGCTTTCTTT.

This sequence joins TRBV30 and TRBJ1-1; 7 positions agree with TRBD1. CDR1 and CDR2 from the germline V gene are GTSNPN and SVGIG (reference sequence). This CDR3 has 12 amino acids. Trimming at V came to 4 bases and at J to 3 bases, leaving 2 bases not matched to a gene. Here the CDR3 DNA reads TGTGCCTGGAATCAGGGGGACACTGAAGCTTTCTTT. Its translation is CAWNQGDTEAFF. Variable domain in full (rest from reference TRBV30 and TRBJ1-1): SQTIHQWPATLVQPVGSPLSLECTVEGTSNPNLYWYRQAAGRGLQLLFYSVGIGQISSEVPQNLSASRPQDRQFILSSKKLLLSDSGFYLCAWNQGDTEAFFGQGTRLTVV.

The CDR3, as DNA: TGTGCCAGCAGCCAAGTGGCCGATAGCGGGAGGGCCGGACGGGAGCAGTTCTTC. It is translated as CASSQVADSGRAGREQFF. This chain uses TRBV4-2 with TRBJ2-1; 11 bases line up with TRBD2. CDR1 is LGHNA and CDR2 is YNFKEQ in the germline V gene. After removal of 1 base from V and 10 bases from J, the junction contained 15 bases not matched to a gene. The CDR3 spans 18 residues.

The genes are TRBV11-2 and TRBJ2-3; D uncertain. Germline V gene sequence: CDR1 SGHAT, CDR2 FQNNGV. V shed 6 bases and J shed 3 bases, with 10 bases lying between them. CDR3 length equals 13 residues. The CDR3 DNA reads TGTGCCAGCAGATTTCCTCGGACAGATACGCAGTATTTT. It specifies CASRFPRTDTQYF. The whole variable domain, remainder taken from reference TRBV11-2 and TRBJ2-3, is EAGVAQSPRYKIIEKRQSVAFWCNPISGHATLYWYQQILGQGPKLLIQFQNNGVVDDSQLPKDRFSAERLKGVDSTLKIQPAKLEDSAVYLCASRFPRTDTQYFGPGTRLTVL.

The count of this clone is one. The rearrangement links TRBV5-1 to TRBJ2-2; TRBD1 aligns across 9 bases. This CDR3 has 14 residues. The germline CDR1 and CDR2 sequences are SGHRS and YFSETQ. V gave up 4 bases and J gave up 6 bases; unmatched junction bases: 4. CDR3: CASSARQGAGELFF. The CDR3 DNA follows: TGCGCCAGCAGCGCAAGACAGGGGGCCGGGGAGCTGTTTTTT.

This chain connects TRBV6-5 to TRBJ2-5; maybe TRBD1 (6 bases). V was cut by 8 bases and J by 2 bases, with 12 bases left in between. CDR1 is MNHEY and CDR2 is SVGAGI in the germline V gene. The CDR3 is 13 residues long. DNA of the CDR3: TGTGCCAGCCTAGATACAGGGCAAGAGACCCAGTACTTC. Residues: CASLDTGQETQYF.

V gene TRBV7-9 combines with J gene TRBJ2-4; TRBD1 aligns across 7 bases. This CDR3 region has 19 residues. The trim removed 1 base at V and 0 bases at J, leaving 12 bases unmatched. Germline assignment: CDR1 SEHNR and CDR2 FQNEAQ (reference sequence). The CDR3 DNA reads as TGTGCCAGCAGCTTAGAGCTGGGACAGATCAGTGGAGCCAAAAACATTCAGTACTTC. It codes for CASSLELGQISGAKNIQYF.

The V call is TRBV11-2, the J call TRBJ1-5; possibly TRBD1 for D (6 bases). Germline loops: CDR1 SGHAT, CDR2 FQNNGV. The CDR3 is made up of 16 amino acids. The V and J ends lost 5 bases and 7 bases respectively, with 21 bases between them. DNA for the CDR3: TGTGCCAGCAGCGCCGGAGGGGGGGCCGGAGTCCAGCCCCAGCATTTT. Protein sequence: CASSAGGGAGVQPQHF.

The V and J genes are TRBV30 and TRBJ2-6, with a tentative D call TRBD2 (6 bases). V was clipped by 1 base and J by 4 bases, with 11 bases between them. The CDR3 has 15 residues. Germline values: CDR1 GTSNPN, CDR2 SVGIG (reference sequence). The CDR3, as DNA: TGTGCCTGGAGTGACGGAGGGCGGGGGGCCAACGTCCTGACTTTC. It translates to CAWSDGGRGANVLTF.

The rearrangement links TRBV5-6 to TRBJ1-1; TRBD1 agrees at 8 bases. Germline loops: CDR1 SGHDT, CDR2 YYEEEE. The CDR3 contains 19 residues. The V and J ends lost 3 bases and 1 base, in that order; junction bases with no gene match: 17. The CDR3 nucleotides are TGTGCCAGCAGCTCGACCCCGCCGTGGGCAGGGGGCTGGAACACTGAAGCTTTCTTT. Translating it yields CASSSTPPWAGGWNTEAFF.

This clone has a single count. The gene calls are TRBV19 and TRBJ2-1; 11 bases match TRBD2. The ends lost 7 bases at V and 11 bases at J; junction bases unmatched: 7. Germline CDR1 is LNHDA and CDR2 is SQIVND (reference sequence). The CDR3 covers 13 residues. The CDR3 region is CASKELAGVQQFF. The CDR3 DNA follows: TGTGCCAGTAAGGAACTAGCGGGAGTTCAGCAGTTCTTC.

CDR3 in amino acids: CASSVVGQGANGYTF. For the CDR3, the DNA is TGTGCCAGCAGCGTAGTGGGACAGGGGGCTAATGGCTACACCTTC. The chain couples TRBV9 to TRBJ1-2; 12 positions match TRBD1. Germline CDR1 and CDR2: SGDLS and YYNGEE. The CDR3 sequence is 15 residues long. J gave up 6 bases and V 0 bases, and 3 bases lay outside the gene matches.

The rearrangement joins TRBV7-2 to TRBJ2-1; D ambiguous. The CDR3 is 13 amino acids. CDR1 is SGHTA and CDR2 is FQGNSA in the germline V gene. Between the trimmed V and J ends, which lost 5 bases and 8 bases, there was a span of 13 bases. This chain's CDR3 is CASSTQYTDEQFF. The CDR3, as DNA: TGTGCCAGCAGCACCCAATATACGGATGAGCAGTTCTTC.

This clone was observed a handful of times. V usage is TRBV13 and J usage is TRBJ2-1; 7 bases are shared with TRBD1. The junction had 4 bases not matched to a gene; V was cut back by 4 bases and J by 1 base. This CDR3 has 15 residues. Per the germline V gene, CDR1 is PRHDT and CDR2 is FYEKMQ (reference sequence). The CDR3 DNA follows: TGTGCCAGCAGCTCGGGACAGATTTCCTACAATGAGCAGTTCTTC. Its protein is CASSSGQISYNEQFF.